One TCR beta chain is described in this entry. What it recognizes is unknown. TCRdb fed the 5' RACE reads into MiXCR, producing one record per CDR3 protein. This table has some 250,000 distinct CDR3 sequences, roughly 13% appearing once. This record comes from a study of identical twins. Regarding the study as a whole: Models underestimated out-of-frame TCR alpha sharing in monozygotic twins. Within cord blood, abundant beta clonotypes carried fewer insertions, but memory repertoires showed no such trend. Weaker excess sharing between twins was seen in beta out-of-frame sequences.

CDR3 length: 13 residues. Deletions cut 6 bases from V and 4 bases from J, with 16 bases between. Germline V gene sequence: CDR1 DFQATT, CDR2 SNEGSKA (reference sequence). This same sample was also taken into another study, of yellow fever vaccine responses in identical twins.

Sample: memory (CD45RO+) T cells sorted from blood. This receptor was taken from a woman in her late teens or twenties in good health. V and J are TRBV20-1 and TRBJ2-7, with D possibly being TRBD1 (6 bases). The CDR3 DNA reads as TGCAGTGCCACTTTGGCAGGGGAGTACGAGCAGTACTTC. Residues: CSATLAGEYEQYF.